This T cell receptor (beta chain) was identified in a study of cytomegalovirus exposure and HLA in healthy donors. Study-wide findings and caveats: Cytomegalovirus status was reportedly diagnosed by the classifier with high sensitivity and specificity.

PCR involved 60 Vbeta and 13 Jbeta primers. TCRdb's copy holds only in-frame clones and misses some; the assay was immunoSEQ multiplex PCR. Found here are 150,000 to 200,000 clones, approximately 70% of them singletons; the top ten hold 2% to 3%. Details on this clone: Its antigen remains unknown.

V lost 0 bases to trimming and J lost 5 bases, with 5 bases between them. Germline CDR1 reads SGHDT; CDR2 reads YYEEEE. CDR3 length equals 13 residues. V is TRBV5-6 and J is TRBJ1-4; D is uncertain. The sample was PBMCs. The sequence came from a human donor in good health. The CDR3 region has the DNA TGTGCCAGCAGCTTGGTTCAGAATGAAAAACTGTTTTTT. Amino acids: CASSLVQNEKLFF.